Each of the 21 T cell receptor beta chains below was sequenced from the same sample in a study of early T cells in non-severe SARS-CoV-2 infection. Each CDR3 protein gets one entry after TCRdb re-called the 5' RACE reads with MiXCR. This table holds tens of thousands of distinct CDR3 sequences, approximately 13% found once. The material sequenced was whole blood. The receptors here all came from an adult who was a healthcare worker with PCR-confirmed SARS-CoV-2 infection or an uninfected control (not recorded which).

The sample holds many counts of this clonotype. The chain uses TRBV5-1 and TRBJ2-7; 11 bases agree with TRBD2. There are 15 residues in the CDR3. V shed 4 bases and J 1 base; nucleotides not matched to a gene: 4. The germline V gene has CDR1 SGHRS and CDR2 YFSETQ. The CDR3 loop reads CASSHPSGGSYEQYF. In nucleotides, the CDR3 is TGCGCCAGCAGCCATCCTAGCGGGGGGTCCTACGAGCAGTACTTC.

This clonotype has only a few counts. The chain carries TRBV28 and TRBJ2-7; tentatively, D is TRBD1 (6 bases). Germline CDR1 is MDHEN and CDR2 is SYDVKM. The V end was cut by 7 bases, the J end by 0 bases, with 19 bases between. The length of the CDR3 is 16 residues. CDR3 protein: CASTPGGQPSSYEQYF. CDR3 nucleotide sequence: TGTGCCAGCACCCCTGGCGGACAGCCTAGCTCCTACGAGCAGTACTTC.

This clonotype was counted ten times or more. The V gene is TRBV27, the J gene TRBJ1-2, with D hard to call. The CDR3 contains 14 residues. V was cut by 5 bases and J by 2 bases, with 12 bases left in between. Germline CDR1 MNHEY, CDR2 SMNVEV (reference sequence). CDR3 region: CASSPRRQNYGYTF. The CDR3 coding sequence is TGTGCCAGCAGTCCCCGGCGTCAGAACTATGGCTACACCTTC.

This clonotype was seen ten or more times. The chain carries TRBV29-1 and TRBJ1-4, with 9 bases that match TRBD1. Germline V gene data show CDR1 as SQVTM and CDR2 as ANQGSEA. Germline trimming cut 4 bases from V and 8 bases from J; bases unmatched to any gene: 2. CDR3 length: 12 amino acids. The CDR3 loop is CSVAGTGEKLFF. The DNA for the CDR3 is TGCAGCGTTGCCGGGACAGGGGAAAAACTGTTTTTT.

This clonotype was recorded at least ten times. The V call is TRBV29-1, the J call TRBJ2-7, with D tentatively TRBD1 or TRBD2 (5 bases each). Germline CDR1 SQVTM, CDR2 ANQGSEA. The ends were cut back, 6 bases at V and 6 bases at J, with 18 bases in the middle. This CDR3 comprises 13 residues. The CDR3 region is CSVSGLFQGEQYF. Here the CDR3 DNA reads TGCAGCGTCAGCGGACTTTTCCAGGGCGAGCAGTACTTC.

This clonotype has at least ten counts. This chain uses TRBV12-5 with TRBJ2-3; 7 bases align to TRBD2. Germline CDR1 is LGHNT and CDR2 is FRNRAP. This CDR3 region has 15 residues. V lost 8 bases, J lost 1 base, and 9 bases stayed unmatched. CDR3 in amino acids: CASSYGTSGTDTQYF. Written as DNA, the CDR3 is TGTGCTAGTTCTTACGGAACTAGCGGCACAGATACGCAGTATTTT.

The chain has TRBV14 and TRBJ2-2; 8 nucleotides line up with TRBD1. Germline lookup yields CDR1 SGHDN and CDR2 FVKESK. The CDR3 contains 15 residues. After removal of 5 bases from V and 3 bases from J, the junction contained 5 bases not matched to a gene. The CDR3: CASSGQGVYTGELFF. As DNA, the CDR3 is TGTGCCAGCAGCGGACAGGGCGTCTACACCGGGGAGCTGTTTTTT.

V gene TRBV12-3 or TRBV12-4 combines with J gene TRBJ2-7; no definite D call. The germline V and J ends were trimmed by 1 base and 2 bases, with 9 bases remaining between them. The CDR3 extends over 14 amino acids. This chain's CDR3 is CASSLDQLAYEQYF. As DNA, the CDR3 is TGTGCCAGCAGTTTAGACCAACTGGCCTACGAGCAGTACTTC.

The rearrangement links TRBV6-1 to TRBJ2-7; TRBD1 matches 11 bases. J was trimmed by 4 bases and V by 4 bases; bases with no gene match: 6. CDR1 MNHNS and CDR2 SASEGT come from the germline V gene. The CDR3 is 15 amino acids. In nucleotides, the CDR3 is TGTGCCAGCAGTGCATGGACAGGGGGCGCTTACGAGCAGTACTTC. This encodes CASSAWTGGAYEQYF.

The rearrangement uses TRBV7-9 and TRBJ2-7, with TRBD1 matching 7 bases. CDR1 is SEHNR and CDR2 is FQNEAQ in the germline V gene (reference sequence). The CDR3 has 15 residues. Unmatched junction bases numbered 6, after V lost 4 bases and J lost 0 bases. The DNA of the CDR3 is TGTGCCAGCAGCTCCCGGGACAGAAGCTCCTACGAGCAGTACTTC. Its translation: CASSSRDRSSYEQYF.

There are a few counts of this clonotype. V is TRBV6-1 and J is TRBJ2-3, with 8 bases aligning to TRBD1. Germline lookup yields CDR1 MNHNS and CDR2 SASEGT. CDR3 length equals 15 residues. The J segment lost 4 bases and the V segment lost 1 base, leaving 4 bases of the junction unmatched. CDR3 DNA: TGTGCCAGCAGTGAAGATGCAGGGGGCTCAGATACGCAGTATTTT. Its protein is CASSEDAGGSDTQYF.

The rearrangement uses TRBV28 and TRBJ2-3, with 12 bases fitting TRBD2. This CDR3 contains 19 residues. The V and J ends lost 6 bases and 1 base, in that order; junction bases with no gene match: 14. Germline CDR1 and CDR2: MDHEN and SYDVKM. The CDR3 loop is CASSPGTSGWRVGTDTQYF. The CDR3 bases are TGTGCCAGCAGCCCCGGGACTAGCGGGTGGAGGGTGGGCACAGATACGCAGTATTTT.

As regards this clonotype: Just one base apart from a much larger clone, this may be a read error. The rearrangement links TRBV2 to TRBJ2-7, with 7 positions matching TRBD1. The trim removed 6 bases at V and 3 bases at J, leaving 2 bases unmatched. This CDR3 region has 12 residues. Germline CDR1 and CDR2: SNHLY and FYNNEI. CDR3 sequence (DNA): TGTGCCAGCAGCCGGGACAGCTACGAGCAGTACTTC. Protein sequence: CASSRDSYEQYF.

V gene TRBV6-2 or TRBV6-3 combines with J gene TRBJ2-7; D uncertain. This CDR3 spans 13 amino acids. CDR1 is MNHEY, CDR2 SVGEGT, per germline. V was cut by 0 bases and J by 2 bases, with 5 bases left in between. CDR3 in amino acids: CASSYSLPYEQYF. For the CDR3, the DNA is TGTGCCAGCAGTTACTCCTTACCCTACGAGCAGTACTTC.

This clonotype was recorded at least ten times. The chain employs TRBV4-1 and TRBJ2-5; D gene uncertain. This CDR3 has 15 amino acids. Deletions cut 3 bases from V and 2 bases from J, with 13 bases between. The germline V gene has CDR1 MGHRA and CDR2 YSYEKL. As DNA, the CDR3 is TGCGCCAGCAGCCAGACCGGTTTCTCACAAGAGACCCAGTACTTC. This sequence encodes CASSQTGFSQETQYF.

This clonotype was seen a few times. The chain links TRBV10-3 to TRBJ1-2; 9 nucleotides line up with TRBD1. Germline V gene data show CDR1 as ENHRY and CDR2 as SYGVKD. The CDR3 covers 16 residues. Germline trimming cut 4 bases from V and 8 bases from J; bases unmatched to any gene: 14. The CDR3 is CAISVSTGTGLQGYTF. The DNA for the CDR3 is TGTGCCATCAGTGTGTCAACCGGGACAGGGCTTCAAGGCTACACCTTC.

In this sample, this clonotype turned up a few times. V gene TRBV7-9 combines with J gene TRBJ2-7; TRBD1 agrees at 10 bases. The germline gives CDR1 SEHNR, CDR2 FQNEAQ (reference sequence). The CDR3 contains 13 residues. After removal of 3 bases from V and 6 bases from J, the junction contained 2 bases not matched to a gene. CDR3 residues: CASSFRDRGEQYF. CDR3 DNA: TGTGCCAGCAGCTTCCGGGACAGGGGCGAGCAGTACTTC.

This clonotype occurred many times. This rearrangement joins TRBV7-9 to TRBJ1-6; possibly TRBD1 for D (5 bases). Per the germline V gene, CDR1 is SEHNR and CDR2 is FQNEAQ (reference sequence). V lost 2 bases and J 9 bases, leaving 11 bases between the germline ends. This CDR3 is 14 amino acids long. For the CDR3, the DNA is TGTGCCAGCAGCTTACCAGGGAGAAGTTCACCCCTCCACTTT. Protein sequence: CASSLPGRSSPLHF.

In this sample, this clonotype turned up many times. This chain connects TRBV5-4 to TRBJ2-7, with D perhaps matching TRBD2 (6 bases). This CDR3 spans 15 amino acids. V lost 3 bases, J lost 4 bases, and 17 bases lay in between. CDR1 SGHNT and CDR2 YYREEE come from the germline V gene (reference sequence). The CDR3: CASSSKEAGSYEQYF. The CDR3 DNA sequence: TGTGCCAGCAGCTCCAAAGAGGCGGGGTCATACGAGCAGTACTTC.

This clonotype has ten or more counts. The J gene is TRBJ2-2, the V gene TRBV5-1; D gene uncertain. Germline CDR1 SGHRS, CDR2 YFSETQ. V shed 0 bases and J shed 0 bases, with 12 bases lying between them. The CDR3 is made up of 17 amino acids. The CDR3 here is CASSLGLEIANTGELFF. DNA of the CDR3: TGCGCCAGCAGCTTGGGATTGGAGATCGCGAACACCGGGGAGCTGTTTTTT.

This chain connects TRBV7-3 to TRBJ2-1, with 10 bases matching TRBD2. The CDR3 contains 15 residues. Trimming cost V 5 bases and J 4 bases; bases outside gene matches: 5. CDR1 is SGHTA and CDR2 is FQGTGA in the germline V gene. The CDR3 nucleotides read TGTGCCAGCAGCATCCTAGCGGGGGCTTACAATGAGCAGTTCTTC. Translation: CASSILAGAYNEQFF.